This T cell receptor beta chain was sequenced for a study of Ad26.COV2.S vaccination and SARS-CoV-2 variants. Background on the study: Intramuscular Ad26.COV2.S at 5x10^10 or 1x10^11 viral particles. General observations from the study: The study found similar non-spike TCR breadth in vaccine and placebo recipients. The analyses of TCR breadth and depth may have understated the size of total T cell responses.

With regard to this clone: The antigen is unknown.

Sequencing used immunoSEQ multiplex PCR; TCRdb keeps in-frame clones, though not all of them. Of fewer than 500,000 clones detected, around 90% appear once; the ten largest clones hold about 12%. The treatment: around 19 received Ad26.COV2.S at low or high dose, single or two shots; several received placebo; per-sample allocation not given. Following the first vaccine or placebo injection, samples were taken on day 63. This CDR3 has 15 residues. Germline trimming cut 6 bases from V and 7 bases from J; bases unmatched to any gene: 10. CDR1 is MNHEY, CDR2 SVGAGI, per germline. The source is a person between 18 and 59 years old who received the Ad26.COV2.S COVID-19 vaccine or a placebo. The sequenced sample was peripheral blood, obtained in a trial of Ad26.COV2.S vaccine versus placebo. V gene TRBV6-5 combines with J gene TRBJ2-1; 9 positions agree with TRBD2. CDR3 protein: CASSHGLAGENEQFF. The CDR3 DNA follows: TGTGCCAGCAGCCACGGGTTAGCGGGGGAAAATGAGCAGTTCTTC.